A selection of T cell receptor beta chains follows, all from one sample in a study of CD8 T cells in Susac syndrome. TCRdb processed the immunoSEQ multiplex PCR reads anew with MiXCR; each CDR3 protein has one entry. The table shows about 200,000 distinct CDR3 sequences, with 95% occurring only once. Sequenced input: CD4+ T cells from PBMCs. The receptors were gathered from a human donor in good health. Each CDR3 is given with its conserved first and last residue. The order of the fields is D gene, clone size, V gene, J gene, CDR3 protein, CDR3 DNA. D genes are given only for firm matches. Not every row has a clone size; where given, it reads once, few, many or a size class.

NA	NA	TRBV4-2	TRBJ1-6	CASSQVWGAGGSPLHF	TGTGCCAGCAGCCAAGTGTGGGGAGCTGGGGGCTCACCCCTCCACTTT
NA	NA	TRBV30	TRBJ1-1	CAWSVGLTISGAFF	TGTGCCTGGAGTGTGGGGCTAACCATCAGCGGAGCTTTCTTT
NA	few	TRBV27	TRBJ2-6	CASSLTLSGANVLTF	TGTGCCAGCAGTTTGACCCTCTCTGGGGCCAACGTCCTGACTTTC
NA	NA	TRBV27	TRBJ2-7	CASSFGGALSYEQYF	TGTGCCAGCAGTTTCGGCGGGGCTCTGTCCTACGAGCAGTACTTC
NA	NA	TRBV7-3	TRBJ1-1	CASKSGLNTEAFF	TGTGCCAGCAAATCGGGTTTGAACACTGAAGCTTTCTTT
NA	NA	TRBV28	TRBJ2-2	CASSRVELFF	TGTGCCAGCTCGCGGGTGGAGCTGTTTTTT
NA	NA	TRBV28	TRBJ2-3	CASSPTTGASTDTQYF	TGTGCCAGCAGCCCTACGACAGGTGCTAGCACAGATACGCAGTATTTT
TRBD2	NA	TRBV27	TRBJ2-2	CASSSPASGDTGELFF	TGTGCCAGCAGCTCCCCCGCTAGCGGCGACACCGGGGAGCTGTTTTTT
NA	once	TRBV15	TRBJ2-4	CATSRAEAKFTKNIQYF	TGTGCCACCAGCAGAGCGGAGGCGAAATTTACCAAAAACATTCAGTACTTC
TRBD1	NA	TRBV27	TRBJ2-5	CASSQLGQLQETQYF	TGTGCCAGCAGCCAGTTGGGACAGTTACAAGAGACCCAGTACTTC
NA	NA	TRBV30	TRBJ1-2	CAWSVGPATFYGYTF	TGTGCCTGGAGTGTGGGGCCAGCGACCTTCTATGGCTACACCTTC
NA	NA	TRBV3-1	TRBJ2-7	CASSQDREDEQYF	TGTGCCAGCAGCCAAGATAGGGAGGACGAGCAGTACTTC
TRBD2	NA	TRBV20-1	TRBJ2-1	CSARPAGVSVGMQFF	TGCAGTGCTAGACCGGCGGGAGTATCAGTCGGTATGCAGTTCTTC
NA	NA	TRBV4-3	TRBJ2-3	CASSQGAASTDTQYF	TGCGCCAGCAGCCAAGGTGCAGCTAGCACAGATACGCAGTATTTT
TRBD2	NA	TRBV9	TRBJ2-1	CASSVRLAANNEQFF	TGTGCCAGCAGCGTGAGACTAGCGGCAAACAATGAGCAGTTCTTC
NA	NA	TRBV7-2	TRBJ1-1	CASSLTENTEVFF	TGTGCCAGCAGCTTAACAGAGAACACTGAAGTTTTCTTT